This section outlines one T cell receptor beta chain sequence together with its context. Its matching antigen is unknown. The sample originates from a study of cytomegalovirus exposure and HLA in healthy donors. Here immunoSEQ multiplex PCR was the method, and the copy in TCRdb shows in-frame clones only, minus some. The table includes some 71,000 clones, 85% to 95% detected once. Trimming left V 2 bases short and J 4 bases short, with 8 bases between. This CDR3 spans 13 amino acids. Per germline, CDR1 KGHSH and CDR2 LQKENI. Whole-study results and caveats: Whilst most TCR sequences proved rare, a subset of public TCRs occurred across many donors. The listing of 150 or so TCR beta chains classed them as cytomegalovirus-associated.

This chain joins TRBV18 and TRBJ1-2; D is unclear. Sequenced input: PBMCs. This TCR derives from a woman aged 18-30 years in good health and CMV-seronegative. CDR3 sequence reads: CASSPAESYGYTF. CDR3 DNA sequence: TGTGCCAGCTCACCAGCAGAATCCTATGGCTACACCTTC.